Below, 30 T cell receptor beta chains from the same sample are listed, as sequenced in a study of blood T cell repertoires in COVID-19. Data came from immunoSEQ multiplex PCR; TCRdb stores just in-frame clones and leaves some out. The sample records around 310,000 clones, roughly 86% being singletons. The sequenced sample consisted of PBMCs or T cells enriched from blood (not recorded which). The receptors shown here come from a young woman who had recovered from COVID-19.

The V call is TRBV27, the J call TRBJ1-2, with 7 bases matching TRBD1. The germline V gene encodes CDR1 MNHEY and CDR2 SMNVEV (reference sequence). V lost 5 bases to trimming and J lost 4 bases; unmatched junction nucleotides: 1. CDR3 length equals 12 residues. The CDR3 loop reads CASSGDSYGYTF. CDR3 nucleotides: TGTGCCAGCAGTGGGGACAGCTATGGCTACACCTTC.

The V gene is TRBV4-2, the J gene TRBJ2-7, with TRBD2 matching over 10 bases. Germline assignment: CDR1 LGHNA and CDR2 YNFKEQ. The CDR3 length is 17 residues. V lost 0 bases to trimming and J lost 4 bases; unmatched junction nucleotides: 9. CDR3 sequence reads: CASSQDLGLAGEYEQYF. The CDR3 coding sequence is TGTGCCAGCAGCCAAGATCTTGGGCTAGCGGGAGAATACGAGCAGTACTTC.

The rearrangement joins TRBV21-1 to TRBJ1-5. TRBV21-1 is termed a pseudogene. The CDR3 has 15 amino acids. Here the CDR3 reads CASSKAEGEGQPQHF. The CDR3 nucleotides read TGTGCCAGCAGCAAAGCAGAAGGGGAGGGTCAGCCCCAGCATTTT.

V and J are TRBV12-3 or TRBV12-4 and TRBJ2-1, with TRBD2 identical over 10 bases. Trimming cost V 7 bases and J 15 bases; bases outside gene matches: 9. There are 12 residues in the CDR3. CDR3: CASTLIAGGPFF. CDR3 nucleotide sequence: TGTGCCAGCACCTTAATAGCGGGAGGCCCGTTCTTC.

V is TRBV10-1 and J is TRBJ2-7; TRBD1 matches 8 bases. The germline gives CDR1 WNHNN, CDR2 SYGVQD (reference sequence). After removal of 8 bases from V and 0 bases from J, the junction contained 9 bases not matched to a gene. The CDR3 has 15 amino acids. In DNA, the CDR3 is TGCGCCAGCTACCCAGGGGGCCTCAACTCCTACGAGCAGTACTTC. It codes for CASYPGGLNSYEQYF.

The chain employs TRBV5-4 and TRBJ1-1; 8 bases are shared with TRBD1. CDR3 size: 14 residues. The ends lost 4 bases at V and 0 bases at J; junction bases unmatched: 2. Germline V gives CDR1 SGHNT, CDR2 YYREEE (reference sequence). CDR3 in amino acids: CASSRTGMNTEAFF. Here the CDR3 DNA reads TGTGCCAGCAGCCGGACAGGGATGAACACTGAAGCTTTCTTT.

This chain connects TRBV11-3 to TRBJ2-3; 11 positions match TRBD2. CDR1 and CDR2 from the germline V gene are SGHNT and YENEEA. The CDR3 length is 16 residues. The V gene end was trimmed by 1 base and the J gene end by 6 bases; junction bases not matched to a gene: 6. The CDR3 DNA is TGTGCCAGCAGCTTAGGACTAGCGGGATTGGTGGATACGCAGTATTTT. Translated: CASSLGLAGLVDTQYF.

The chain uses TRBV28 and TRBJ1-4; weak D call: TRBD1 (5 bases). CDR3 size: 22 residues. V was clipped by 5 bases and J by 11 bases, with 42 bases between them. CDR1 and CDR2 (germline): MDHEN, SYDVKM. CDR3 region: CASSLKQEPTVITIVHRSKLFF. The CDR3 DNA is TGTGCCAGCAGTCTGAAACAGGAACCGACCGTTATTACCATTGTTCATAGGTCCAAACTGTTTTTT.

This clone was counted only a few times. The rearrangement joins TRBV20-1 to TRBJ1-2; no clear D. In germline, CDR1 is DFQATT, CDR2 SNEGSKA (reference sequence). CDR3 length: 14 residues. With 3 bases removed from V and 2 bases from J, the gap between germline ends came to 13 bases. This CDR3 reads CSASYNPENYGYTF. In nucleotides, the CDR3 is TGCAGTGCTAGTTATAACCCAGAAAACTATGGCTACACCTTC.

To note about this clone: At one boundary the junction diverges from the germline segment, which might be a read error. V usage is TRBV7-7 and J usage is TRBJ2-1, with D unresolved. The CDR3 has 13 residues. The germline V gene encodes CDR1 SSHAT and CDR2 FNYEAQ (reference sequence). For the CDR3, the DNA is TGTGCTAGCAGCTTAGGCTACAGTAATGAGCAGTTCTTC. Translated: CASSLGYSNEQFF.

This clone was found once. The CDR3 DNA sequence: TGTGCCAGCAGCTTACGACAGGAAGGCTACGAGCAGTACTTC. This translates into CASSLRQEGYEQYF. This chain uses TRBV7-2 with TRBJ2-7; a possible D gene is TRBD1 (6 bases). Germline lookup yields CDR1 SGHTA and CDR2 FQGNSA. V gave up 2 bases and J gave up 3 bases, with 11 bases separating them. The CDR3 has 14 amino acids.

This clone has just one count. The genes are TRBV19 and TRBJ1-1; 8 bases match TRBD1. Germline CDR1 LNHDA, CDR2 SQIVND (reference sequence). J lost 5 bases, V lost 5 bases, and 10 bases had no gene match. The CDR3 length is 15 residues. For the CDR3, the DNA is TGTGCCAGTAGTCCTTCGACAGGGGAGCGAACTGAAGCTTTCTTT. Encoded protein: CASSPSTGERTEAFF.

The chain links TRBV15 to TRBJ2-1, with D uncertain. V lost 5 bases to trimming and J lost 7 bases, with 6 bases between them. The length of the CDR3 is 11 residues. Germline V CDR1 and CDR2: LNHNV, YYDKDF (reference sequence). The DNA for the CDR3 is TGTGCCACCAGCGGCCCGAATGAGCAGTTCTTC. Protein sequence: CATSGPNEQFF.

The rearrangement joins TRBV5-1 to TRBJ2-5; 8 nucleotides line up with TRBD2. Trimming cost V 0 bases and J 6 bases; bases outside gene matches: 13. This CDR3 comprises 17 residues. The germline V gene encodes CDR1 SGHRS and CDR2 YFSETQ. For the CDR3, the DNA is TGCGCCAGCAGCTTGGGTGCGACTAGCGCTCTGGGGAAGACCCAGTACTTC. This gives the protein CASSLGATSALGKTQYF.

The rearrangement links TRBV6-5 to TRBJ2-2; 10 nucleotides align to TRBD2. V lost 6 bases to trimming and J lost 7 bases; unmatched junction nucleotides: 8. The length of the CDR3 is 15 residues. Germline V lookup: CDR1 MNHEY, CDR2 SVGAGI. CDR3 amino acids: CASRDLAGDGGELFF. In DNA, the CDR3 is TGTGCCAGCAGGGACCTAGCGGGAGACGGCGGGGAGCTGTTTTTT.

This rearrangement joins TRBV6-5 to TRBJ1-1; 7 bases line up with TRBD1. The CDR3 covers 14 residues. Losses at the gene ends were 8 bases for V and 3 bases for J; bases not matched to a gene: 9. Looked up from germline, CDR1 is MNHEY and CDR2 is SVGAGI. The CDR3 here is CASYLGGSYTEAFF. Written as DNA, the CDR3 is TGTGCCAGCTATTTAGGGGGCAGCTACACTGAAGCTTTCTTT.

The genes are TRBV19 and TRBJ1-2, with 8 bases that match TRBD1. Germline V gene sequence: CDR1 LNHDA, CDR2 SQIVND (reference sequence). The CDR3 totals 19 residues. J gave up 4 bases and V 2 bases, and 18 bases lay outside the gene matches. CDR3 loop: CASSIIQGQVGLVSYGYTF. For the CDR3, the DNA is TGTGCCAGTAGTATAATCCAGGGACAGGTCGGGTTGGTTAGCTATGGCTACACCTTC. Based on the CDR3 plus reference TRBV19 and TRBJ1-2, the full variable domain is DGGITQSPKYLFRKEGQNVTLSCEQNLNHDAMYWYRQDPGQGLRLIYYSQIVNDFQKGDIAEGYSVSREKKESFPLTVTSAQKNPTAFYLCASSIIQGQVGLVSYGYTFGSGTRLTVV.

The chain recombines TRBV4-2 with TRBJ2-5, with 11 bases lining up with TRBD2. CDR3 size: 17 residues. The V gene end was trimmed by 3 bases and the J gene end by 1 base; junction bases not matched to a gene: 7. Germline V gene sequence: CDR1 LGHNA, CDR2 YNFKEQ. The CDR3 nucleotides read TGTGCCAGCAGCCAGTCAATAGCGGGAGGGCCCCAAGAGACCCAGTACTTC. Translation: CASSQSIAGGPQETQYF.

This sequence joins TRBV30 and TRBJ1-1; 7 bases align to TRBD1. Germline-derived CDR1 and CDR2 are GTSNPN and SVGIG (reference sequence). This CDR3 is built from 14 residues. V shed 1 base, J shed 7 bases, and the junction held 9 bases outside the gene matches. The CDR3 protein is CAWSGGQLNIEAFF. For the CDR3, the DNA is TGTGCCTGGAGTGGGGGACAGCTTAATATTGAAGCTTTCTTT.

This chain links TRBV6-5 with TRBJ2-7; 14 bases match TRBD2. Germline loops: CDR1 MNHEY, CDR2 SVGAGI. The trim removed 6 bases at V and 9 bases at J, leaving 10 bases unmatched. The CDR3 is made up of 15 amino acids. CDR3 protein: CASRGRLAGGLGQYF. The CDR3 DNA is TGTGCCAGCAGGGGCCGACTAGCGGGAGGGCTCGGGCAGTACTTC.

A single count supports this clone. This chain joins TRBV19 and TRBJ2-7; TRBD2 is a possible D gene (5 bases). The CDR3 has 15 amino acids. V dropped 5 bases and J dropped 3 bases, with 17 bases sitting between them. Germline V gene lookup returns CDR1 LNHDA and CDR2 SQIVND (reference sequence). The CDR3 DNA follows: TGTGCCAGTAGTTCCCCGGGATCCGGGCACTACGAGCAGTACTTC. It yields the protein CASSSPGSGHYEQYF.

The chain couples TRBV7-2 to TRBJ2-7; D unclear. Germline loops: CDR1 SGHTA, CDR2 FQGNSA. The CDR3 is 16 residues long. The V end lost 1 base, the J end lost 3 bases, and 16 bases lay between the germline ends. The CDR3 DNA is TGTGCCAGCAGCTTAGAGTTGCGCGTTCCCCGCTACGAGCAGTACTTC. Amino acids: CASSLELRVPRYEQYF.

The V gene is TRBV5-1, the J gene TRBJ2-5, with 7 nucleotides matching TRBD2. The CDR3 is made up of 20 amino acids. V lost 1 base and J lost 3; bases outside the gene matches: 21. CDR1 is SGHRS, CDR2 YFSETQ, per germline. The CDR3 sequence: CASSLYSYVWGRAFEETQYF. The CDR3 nucleotides read TGCGCCAGCAGCTTGTATTCCTATGTCTGGGGGAGGGCCTTTGAAGAGACCCAGTACTTC.

The V call is TRBV4-2, the J call TRBJ2-5; 12 nucleotides align to TRBD2. This CDR3 is 18 amino acids long. Germline CDR1 reads LGHNA; CDR2 reads YNFKEQ. J lost 2 bases, V lost 0 bases, and 7 bases had no gene match. This CDR3 is CASSQDPQLAGGQETQYF. CDR3 in DNA: TGTGCCAGCAGCCAAGATCCCCAACTAGCGGGAGGACAAGAGACCCAGTACTTC.

The J gene is TRBJ1-2, the V gene TRBV7-3, with D perhaps TRBD1 (6 bases). CDR3 size: 14 residues. Germline V lookup: CDR1 SGHTA, CDR2 FQGTGA. The germline V and J ends were trimmed by 1 base and 7 bases, with 13 bases remaining between them. CDR3 amino acids: CASSLKGDRSGYTF. CDR3 nucleotides: TGTGCCAGCAGCTTAAAAGGAGACAGGTCTGGCTACACCTTC. Full variable domain (rest looked up from reference TRBV7-3 and TRBJ1-2): GAGVSQTPSNKVTEKGKYVELRCDPISGHTALYWYRQSLGQGPEFLIYFQGTGAADDSGLPNDRFFAVRPEGSVSTLKIQRTERGDSAVYLCASSLKGDRSGYTFGSGTRLTVV.

The V gene is TRBV28, the J gene TRBJ2-7; no clear D. Germline loops: CDR1 MDHEN, CDR2 SYDVKM. The V gene lost 9 bases and the J gene lost 3 bases, with 15 bases spanning the gap. The CDR3 spans 13 residues. Here the CDR3 reads CASSAVPVYEQYF. The CDR3 DNA is TGTGCCAGTTCTGCGGTCCCAGTCTACGAGCAGTACTTC.

The V call is TRBV7-6, the J call TRBJ2-1, with 12 bases lining up with TRBD1. Trimming took 2 bases from V and 7 from J; bases not matched to a gene: 9. CDR3 length equals 17 residues. Germline lookup yields CDR1 SGHVS and CDR2 FNYEAQ. CDR3 loop: CASSLRPGTGGGNEQFF. In DNA, the CDR3 is TGTGCCAGCAGCTTACGACCCGGGACAGGGGGCGGGAATGAGCAGTTCTTC.

This clone has just one count. The sample holds other DNA sequences that translate to the same CDR3. The chain employs TRBV6-5 and TRBJ1-2; D may be TRBD1 (6 bases). The length of the CDR3 is 14 residues. Germline loops: CDR1 MNHEY, CDR2 SVGAGI. Trimming removed 2 bases at V and 1 base at J, with 8 bases between. Here the CDR3 DNA reads TGTGCCAGCAGTTACGGGGGCGGTAACTATGGCTACACCTTC. This gives the protein CASSYGGGNYGYTF.

The chain is built from TRBV19 and TRBJ1-2, with D possibly TRBD1 on 5 matching bases. Germline V lookup: CDR1 LNHDA, CDR2 SQIVND (reference sequence). Trimming took off 4 bases at V and 6 bases at J, with 9 bases between the two ends. The CDR3 has 12 amino acids. CDR3 sequence reads: CASSKLGDGYTF. The CDR3 coding sequence is TGTGCCAGTAGTAAGTTAGGGGATGGCTACACCTTC.

The gene calls are TRBV5-8 and TRBJ1-2, with 11 bases lining up with TRBD1. The V segment lost 10 bases and the J segment 4 bases; nucleotides outside the gene matches: 9. This CDR3 region has 14 residues. Looked up from germline, CDR1 is SGHTS and CDR2 is YDEGEE. The CDR3 bases are TGTGCCGGAGGACAGGGGGCGGAGAGCTATGGCTACACCTTC. As protein: CAGGQGAESYGYTF.